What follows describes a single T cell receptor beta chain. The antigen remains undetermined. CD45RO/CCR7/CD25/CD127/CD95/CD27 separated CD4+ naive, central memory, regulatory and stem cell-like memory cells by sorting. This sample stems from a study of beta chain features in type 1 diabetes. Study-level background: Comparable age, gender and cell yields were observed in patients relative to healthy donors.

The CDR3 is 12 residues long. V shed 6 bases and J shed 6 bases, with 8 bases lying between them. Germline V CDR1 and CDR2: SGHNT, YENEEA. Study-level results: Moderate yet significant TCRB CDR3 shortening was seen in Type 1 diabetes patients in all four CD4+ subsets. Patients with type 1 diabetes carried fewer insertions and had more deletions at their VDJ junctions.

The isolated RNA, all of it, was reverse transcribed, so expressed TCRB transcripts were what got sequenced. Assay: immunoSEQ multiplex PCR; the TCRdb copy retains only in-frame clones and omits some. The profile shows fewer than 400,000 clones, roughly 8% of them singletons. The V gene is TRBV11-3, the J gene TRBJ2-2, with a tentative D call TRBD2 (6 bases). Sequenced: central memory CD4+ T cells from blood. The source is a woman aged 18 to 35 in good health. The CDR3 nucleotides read TGTGCCAGCAGTTCGGGGGCCGGGGAGCTGTTTTTT. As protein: CASSSGAGELFF.